This T cell receptor beta chain was profiled in a study of blood T cell repertoires in COVID-19. About the research overall: COVID-19 samples, acute and convalescent, were from the United States, Italy and Spain. The analysed material was cDNA or gDNA that came from T cells, B-cell-depleted T cells, or PBMCs.

Germline V gene data show CDR1 as SGDLS and CDR2 as YYNGEE. The CDR3 is 16 residues long. Trimming cost V 4 bases and J 4 bases, with 18 bases left between them. Original methodology: Reference gene primer amplification gave nucleated cell count estimates. Libraries were prepared by immunoSEQ multiplex PCR; TCRdb keeps only in-frame clonotypes and omits some of them. The D gene and trimming were derived from the DNA, and the V and J assignments and clone size from that table. The data contain some 120,000 clones, 90% of them singletons. The source is a man aged 45-65 years with active COVID-19. The chain joins TRBV9 to TRBJ2-1; weak D call: TRBD1 (6 bases). The sequenced material came from peripheral blood. The CDR3 nucleotides are TGTGCCAGCAGCCCCAGTCAGCAGGGGATTTACAATGAGCAGTTCTTC. It encodes CASSPSQQGIYNEQFF.